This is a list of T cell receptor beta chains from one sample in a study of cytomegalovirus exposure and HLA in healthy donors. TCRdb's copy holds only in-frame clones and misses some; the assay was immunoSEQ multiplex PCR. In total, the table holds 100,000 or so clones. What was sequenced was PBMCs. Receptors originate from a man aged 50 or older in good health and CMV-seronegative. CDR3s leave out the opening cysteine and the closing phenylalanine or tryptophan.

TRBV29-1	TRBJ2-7	SGLLDQGAYGFYEQY
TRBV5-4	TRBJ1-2	ASSLVHGGTHGYT
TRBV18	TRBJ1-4	ASSATGTHLFNEKLF
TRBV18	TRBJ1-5	ASSHNGGRSDQPQH
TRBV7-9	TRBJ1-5	ASSLGSQPQH
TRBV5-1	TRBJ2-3	ASKLMSSTDTQY
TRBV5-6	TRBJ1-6	ASSGETGAFSSPLH
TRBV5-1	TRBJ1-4	ASSLMGVNEKLF
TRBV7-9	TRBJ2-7	ASSPFAGSSYEQY
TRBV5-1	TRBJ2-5	ASTGDQETQY
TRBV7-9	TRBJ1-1	ASSRQGAVNTEAF
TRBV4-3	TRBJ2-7	ASSQEPPGQGPYEQY
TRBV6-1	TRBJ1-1	ASSVRQGLEAF
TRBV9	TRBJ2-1	ASSPLNFGRTSYNEQF
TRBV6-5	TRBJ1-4	ASSFSVGLNEKLF
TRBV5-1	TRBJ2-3	ASSLTGQITDTQY
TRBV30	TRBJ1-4	AWSDGEELTNEKLF
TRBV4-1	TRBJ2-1	ASSQAQHGTREQF
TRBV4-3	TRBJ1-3	ASSQLTGQDHTIY
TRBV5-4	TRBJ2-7	ASSKPGQLTSYEQY
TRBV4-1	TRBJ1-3	ASSLPTGEGTGNTIY
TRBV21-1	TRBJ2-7	ASSKLAGWGLEQY
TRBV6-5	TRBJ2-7	ASSGPGQGDYEQY
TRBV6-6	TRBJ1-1	ASRPAGPNTEAF
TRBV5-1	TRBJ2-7	ASSLATGEYEQY
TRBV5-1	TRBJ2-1	ASSLYGTGYNEQF
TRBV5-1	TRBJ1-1	ASSLGGQVLNTEAF
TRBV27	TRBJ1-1	ASKGTLNTEAF
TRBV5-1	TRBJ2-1	ASSQQGNEQF
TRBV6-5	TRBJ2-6	ASSPLVANVLT
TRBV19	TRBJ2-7	ASSEDREQY
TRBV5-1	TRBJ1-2	ASGADRGSIYGYT
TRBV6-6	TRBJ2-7	ASSPSLAGAYEQY
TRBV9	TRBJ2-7	ASSVMGRGHEQY
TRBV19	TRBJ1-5	ASSIGTGGYQPQH
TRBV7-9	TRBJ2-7	ASGDSSYEQY
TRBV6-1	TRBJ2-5	ASSEPGQIQETQY
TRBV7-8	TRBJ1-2	ASSSGQGTYGYT
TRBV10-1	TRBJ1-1	ASSQSRNTEAF
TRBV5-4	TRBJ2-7	ASSSRQGAYEQY
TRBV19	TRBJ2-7	ASSVTGVGEQY
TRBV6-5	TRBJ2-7	ASSRSRTHSYEQY
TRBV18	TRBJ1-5	ASSPDMSNQPQH
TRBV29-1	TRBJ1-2	GLRKTSANYGYT
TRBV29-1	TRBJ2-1	SVVDRGDNEQF
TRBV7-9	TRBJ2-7	ASSHPGQGAYEQY
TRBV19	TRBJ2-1	ASSIVKGVLSYNEQF
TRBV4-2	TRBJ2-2	ASSQAKTGTGELF
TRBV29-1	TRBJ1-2	SVDETAGYT
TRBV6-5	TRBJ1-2	ASRGQLLGYT
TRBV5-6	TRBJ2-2	ASRENRGHTGELF
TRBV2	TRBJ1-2	ASSEERAGGVRGYT
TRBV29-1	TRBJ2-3	SVGTVTDTQY
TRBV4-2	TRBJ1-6	ASSQAGPRWSPLH
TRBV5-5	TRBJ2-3	ASSLASGQVTDTQY